One T cell receptor (beta chain) is described in this entry. Antigen unknown. Assay: immunoSEQ multiplex PCR; the TCRdb copy retains only in-frame clones and omits some. The table lists more than 80,000 clones, over 75% of them singletons. This specimen belongs to a study of T cell responses to AZD1222 COVID-19 vaccine. Findings of the study overall: Spike-specific TCR breadth and depth grew following two AZD1222 doses.

The CDR3 contains 17 residues. Per germline, CDR1 SNHLY and CDR2 FYNNEI. V lost 6 bases, J lost 2 bases, and 8 bases stayed unmatched. This clonotype was sampled from an adult who received the AZD1222 COVID-19 vaccine. This specimen consisted of peripheral blood, obtained 28 days after the second AZD1222 dose. The genes are TRBV2 and TRBJ2-5, with 14 bases matching TRBD2. The CDR3: CASRETSGGVIQETQYF. The CDR3 DNA reads as TGTGCCAGCAGGGAGACTAGCGGGGGGGTCATTCAAGAGACCCAGTACTTC.